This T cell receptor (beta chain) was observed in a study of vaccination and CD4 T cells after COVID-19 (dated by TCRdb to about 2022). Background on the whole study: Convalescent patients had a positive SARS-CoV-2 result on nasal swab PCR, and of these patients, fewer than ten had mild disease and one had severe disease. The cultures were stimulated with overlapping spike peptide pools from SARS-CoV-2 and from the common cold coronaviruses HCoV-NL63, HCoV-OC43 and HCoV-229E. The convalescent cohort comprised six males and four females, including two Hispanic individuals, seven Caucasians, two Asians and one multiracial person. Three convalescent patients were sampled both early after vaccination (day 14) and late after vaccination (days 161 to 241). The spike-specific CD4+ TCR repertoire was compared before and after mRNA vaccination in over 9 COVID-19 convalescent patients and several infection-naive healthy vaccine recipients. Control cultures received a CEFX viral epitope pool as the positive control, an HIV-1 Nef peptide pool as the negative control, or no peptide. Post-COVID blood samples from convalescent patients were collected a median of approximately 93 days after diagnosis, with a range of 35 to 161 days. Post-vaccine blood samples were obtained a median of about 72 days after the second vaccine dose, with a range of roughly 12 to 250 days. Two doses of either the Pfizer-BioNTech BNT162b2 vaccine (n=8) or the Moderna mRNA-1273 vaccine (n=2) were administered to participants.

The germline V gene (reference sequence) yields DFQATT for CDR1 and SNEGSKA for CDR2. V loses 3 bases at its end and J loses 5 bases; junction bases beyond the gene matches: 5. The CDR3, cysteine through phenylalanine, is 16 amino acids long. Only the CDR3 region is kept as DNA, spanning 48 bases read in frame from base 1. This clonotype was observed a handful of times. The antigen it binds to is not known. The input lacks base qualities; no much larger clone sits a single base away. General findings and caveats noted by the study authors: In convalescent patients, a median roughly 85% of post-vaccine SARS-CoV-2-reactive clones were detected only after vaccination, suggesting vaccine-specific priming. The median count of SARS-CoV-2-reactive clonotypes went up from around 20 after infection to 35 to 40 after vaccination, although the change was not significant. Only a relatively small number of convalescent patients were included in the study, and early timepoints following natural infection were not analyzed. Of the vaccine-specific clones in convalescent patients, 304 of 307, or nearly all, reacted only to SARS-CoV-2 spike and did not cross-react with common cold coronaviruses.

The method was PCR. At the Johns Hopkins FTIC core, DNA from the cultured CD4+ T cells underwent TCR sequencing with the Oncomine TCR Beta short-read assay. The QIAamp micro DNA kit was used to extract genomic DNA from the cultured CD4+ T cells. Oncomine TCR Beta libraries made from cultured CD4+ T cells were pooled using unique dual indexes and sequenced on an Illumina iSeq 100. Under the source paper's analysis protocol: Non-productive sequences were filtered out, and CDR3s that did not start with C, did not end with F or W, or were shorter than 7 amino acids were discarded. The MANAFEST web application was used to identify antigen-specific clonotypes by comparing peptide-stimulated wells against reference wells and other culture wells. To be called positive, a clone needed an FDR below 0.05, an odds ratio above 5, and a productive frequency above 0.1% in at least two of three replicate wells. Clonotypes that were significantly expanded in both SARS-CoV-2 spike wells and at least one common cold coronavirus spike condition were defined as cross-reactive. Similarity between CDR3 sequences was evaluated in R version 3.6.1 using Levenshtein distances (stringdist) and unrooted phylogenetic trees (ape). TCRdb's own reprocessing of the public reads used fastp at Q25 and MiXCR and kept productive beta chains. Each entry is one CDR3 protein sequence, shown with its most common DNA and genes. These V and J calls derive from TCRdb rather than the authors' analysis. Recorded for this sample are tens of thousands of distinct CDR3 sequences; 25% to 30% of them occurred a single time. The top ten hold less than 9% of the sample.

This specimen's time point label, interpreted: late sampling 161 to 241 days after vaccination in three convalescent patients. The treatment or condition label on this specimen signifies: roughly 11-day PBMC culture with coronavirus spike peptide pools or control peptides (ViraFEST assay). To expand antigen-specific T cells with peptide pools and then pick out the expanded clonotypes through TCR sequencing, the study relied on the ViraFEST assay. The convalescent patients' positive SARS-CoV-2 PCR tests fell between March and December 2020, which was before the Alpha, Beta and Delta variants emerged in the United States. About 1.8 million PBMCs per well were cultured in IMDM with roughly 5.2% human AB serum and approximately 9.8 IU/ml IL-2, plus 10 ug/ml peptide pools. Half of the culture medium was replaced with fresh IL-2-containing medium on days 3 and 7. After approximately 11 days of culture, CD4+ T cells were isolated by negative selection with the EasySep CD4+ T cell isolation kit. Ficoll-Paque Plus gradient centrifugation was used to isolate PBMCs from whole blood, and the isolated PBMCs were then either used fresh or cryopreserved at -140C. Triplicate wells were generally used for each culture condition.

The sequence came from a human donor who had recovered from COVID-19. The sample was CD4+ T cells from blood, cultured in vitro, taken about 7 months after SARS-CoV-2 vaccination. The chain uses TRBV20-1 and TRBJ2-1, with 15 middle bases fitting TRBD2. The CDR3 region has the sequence CSARGTSGRYNNEQFF. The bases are TGCAGTGCTAGGGGGACTAGCGGGAGGTATAACAATGAGCAGTTCTTC.